This entry lists 16 T cell receptor beta chains sequenced from one sample in a study of graft-versus-host responses after intestinal transplantation (dated by TCRdb to the early 2020s). Antigens of these TCRs are unknown. The library was built by means of the immunoSEQ multiplex PCR assay. TCRdb obtained this table from immuneACCESS and retained in-frame rearrangements with V and J assigned. These tables miss some clones; where compared with another copy, unresolved V genes account for less than half of the shortfall, and the remainder is unexplained. The sample table contains 90,000 to 130,000 clones; only one count was recorded for approximately 94% of them. The leading ten clones occupy approximately 0.22% of the sample. Reading the label with the study, this specimen's time point is: cells obtained before transplantation from donor or recipient. This sample comprised unstimulated CD4+ T cells sorted from spleen or lymph node cells, obtained before transplant. These receptors all stem from a human donor who was the organ donor for an intestinal transplant.

V is TRBV6-1 and J is TRBJ2-2; 8 nucleotides agree with TRBD2. CDR3 length equals 14 residues. Looked up from germline, CDR1 is MNHNS and CDR2 is SASEGT. V shed 6 bases, J shed 4 bases, and the junction held 4 bases outside the gene matches. In nucleotides, the CDR3 is TGTGCCAGCAGGGTTCTAGCGGGCACCGGGGAGCTGTTTTTT. Translation: CASRVLAGTGELFF.

About this clone: A junction boundary mismatches the germline segment, possibly from a read error. The V gene is TRBV10-3, the J gene TRBJ2-7; 9 bases are a match to TRBD2. This CDR3 region has 15 residues. Germline V gives CDR1 ENHRY, CDR2 SYGVKD. The CDR3 loop reads CASSYQGTSRYEQYF. Here the CDR3 DNA reads TGTGCCAGCAGTTACCAAGGGACTAGCCGGTACGAGCAGTACTTC.

V is TRBV13 and J is TRBJ2-3; D ambiguous. This CDR3 comprises 15 residues. The V and J ends lost 5 bases and 2 bases respectively, with 14 bases between them. Germline CDR1 and CDR2: PRHDT and FYEKMQ (reference sequence). CDR3 region: CASSRARRHTDTQYF. The CDR3 bases are TGTGCCAGCAGCCGTGCCCGGCGACACACAGATACGCAGTATTTT.

The V and J genes are TRBV25-1 and TRBJ2-1; 7 nucleotides align to TRBD2. Germline CDR1 and CDR2: MGHDK and SYGVNS. J gave up 9 bases and V 1 base, and 6 bases lay outside the gene matches. The CDR3 extends over 14 amino acids. The CDR3 reads CASSESGGSGEQFF. The CDR3, as DNA: TGTGCCAGCAGTGAATCGGGCGGGAGCGGTGAGCAGTTCTTC.

The chain carries TRBV2 and TRBJ1-6; possible D gene TRBD1, 6 bases. V dropped 6 bases and J dropped 5 bases, with 17 bases sitting between them. Germline V CDR1 and CDR2: SNHLY, FYNNEI. This CDR3 is 16 amino acids long. In DNA form, the CDR3 reads TGTGCCAGCAGACATGGGTGGGGGACAAATAATTCACCCCTCCACTTT. Translated, it gives CASRHGWGTNNSPLHF.

A single count supports this clone. The chain joins TRBV2 to TRBJ1-5; 8 positions agree with TRBD1. J was trimmed by 0 bases and V by 6 bases; bases with no gene match: 4. Germline V lookup: CDR1 SNHLY, CDR2 FYNNEI. This CDR3 has 15 amino acids. As DNA, the CDR3 is TGTGCCAGCAGCCGGACAGGGTATAGCAATCAGCCCCAGCATTTT. This codes for CASSRTGYSNQPQHF.

The gene calls are TRBV5-6 and TRBJ2-5; 7 bases are a match to TRBD2. Germline assignment: CDR1 SGHDT and CDR2 YYEEEE. With V trimmed by 4 bases and J by 3 bases, 6 bases remained unmatched. CDR3 length: 14 residues. Here the CDR3 DNA reads TGTGCCAGCAGCGAACTAGGGAGGGAAGAGACCCAGTACTTC. Encoded protein: CASSELGREETQYF.

J is TRBJ2-6 and V is TRBV27, with D hard to call. CDR1 MNHEY and CDR2 SMNVEV come from the germline V gene (reference sequence). V was pared by 6 bases and J by 5 bases, with 17 bases between. The CDR3 length is 16 residues. DNA of the CDR3: TGTGCCAGCAGCCAACGGGCCCGTTGGAGGGCCAACGTCCTGACTTTC. Translating it yields CASSQRARWRANVLTF.

V is TRBV2 and J is TRBJ1-5; D is unresolved. Trimming left V 6 bases short and J 3 bases short, with 6 bases between. Germline V gene lookup returns CDR1 SNHLY and CDR2 FYNNEI. There are 12 residues in the CDR3. The CDR3 bases are TGTGCCAGCAGGGACGACAATCAGCCCCAGCATTTT. Translating it yields CASRDDNQPQHF.

V and J are TRBV15 and TRBJ2-2; no clear D. CDR1 is LNHNV, CDR2 YYDKDF, per germline (reference sequence). This CDR3 is 14 amino acids long. V gave up 0 bases and J gave up 9 bases, with 11 bases separating them. The CDR3 sequence is CATSRDLSRRELFF. CDR3 sequence (DNA): TGTGCCACCAGCAGAGATCTCAGTAGGAGGGAGCTGTTTTTT.

The chain has TRBV7-2 and TRBJ2-3; a weak D match, TRBD1 (6 bases). V shed 2 bases and J shed 1 base, with 10 bases lying between them. The CDR3 loop spans 15 amino acids. The V gene's germline CDR1 is SGHTA and CDR2 FQGNSA. Here the CDR3 DNA reads TGTGCCAGCAGCTTACCTCGGACAGGCACAGATACGCAGTATTTT. Amino acid sequence: CASSLPRTGTDTQYF.

The chain couples TRBV6-1 to TRBJ1-2; no firm D call. V dropped 5 bases and J dropped 0 bases, with 10 bases sitting between them. This CDR3 spans 14 amino acids. Germline V lookup: CDR1 MNHNS, CDR2 SASEGT. The CDR3 sequence is CASSMNRPNYGYTF. For the CDR3, the DNA is TGTGCCAGCAGTATGAACCGACCTAACTATGGCTACACCTTC.

The chain uses TRBV6-8 and TRBJ1-5; D unclear. V shed 5 bases and J shed 10 bases, with 18 bases lying between them. The CDR3 is 14 amino acids. CDR1 is MNHGY and CDR2 is SAAAGT in the germline V gene. Here the CDR3 DNA reads TGTGCCAGCAGTGAAGTGGACGGCAGAAACCCCCAGCATTTT. This translates into CASSEVDGRNPQHF.

This chain links TRBV6-6 with TRBJ2-7; a possible D gene is TRBD1 (5 bases). This CDR3 is 13 amino acids long. Trimming took 10 bases from V and 2 from J, leaving 15 bases between them. Germline values: CDR1 MNHNY, CDR2 SVGAGI (reference sequence). Here the CDR3 DNA reads TGTGCCACGTCAACAGGTGCGACCTACGAGCAGTACTTC. This sequence encodes CATSTGATYEQYF.

The chain couples TRBV11-2 to TRBJ2-7; D not resolved. CDR3 length equals 14 residues. V gave up 3 bases and J gave up 2 bases, with 11 bases separating them. CDR1 SGHAT and CDR2 FQNNGV come from the germline V gene. The CDR3 bases are TGTGCCAGCAGCTTTTGGTCGGGTCCCTACGAGCAGTACTTC. It encodes CASSFWSGPYEQYF.

J is TRBJ2-3 and V is TRBV10-1; D remains unclear. Trimming took 2 bases from V and 5 from J, leaving 5 bases between them. Germline V lookup: CDR1 WNHNN, CDR2 SYGVQD (reference sequence). The CDR3 length is 12 residues. The CDR3 here is CASSERLDTQYF. CDR3 in DNA: TGCGCCAGCAGTGAGAGGCTAGATACGCAGTATTTT.